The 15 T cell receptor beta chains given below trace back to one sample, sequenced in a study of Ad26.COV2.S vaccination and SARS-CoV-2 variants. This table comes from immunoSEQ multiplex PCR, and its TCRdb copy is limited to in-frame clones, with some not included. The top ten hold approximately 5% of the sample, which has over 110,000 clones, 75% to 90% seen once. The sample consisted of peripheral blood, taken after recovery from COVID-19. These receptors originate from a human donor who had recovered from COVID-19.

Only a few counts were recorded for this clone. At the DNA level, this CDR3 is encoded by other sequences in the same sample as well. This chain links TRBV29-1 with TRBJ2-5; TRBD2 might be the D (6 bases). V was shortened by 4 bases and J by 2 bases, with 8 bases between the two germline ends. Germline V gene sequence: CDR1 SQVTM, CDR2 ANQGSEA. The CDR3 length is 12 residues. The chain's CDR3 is CSVARGQETQYF. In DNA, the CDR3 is TGCAGCGTTGCACGGGGGCAAGAGACCCAGTACTTC.

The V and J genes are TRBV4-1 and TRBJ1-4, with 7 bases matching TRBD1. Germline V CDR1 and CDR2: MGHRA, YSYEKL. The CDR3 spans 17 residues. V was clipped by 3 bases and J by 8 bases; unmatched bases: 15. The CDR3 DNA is TGCGCCAGCAGCCAGTCTCCCTCGACAGGGCTAGAAGAAAAACTGTTTTTT. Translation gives CASSQSPSTGLEEKLFF.

The CDR3, as DNA: TGTGCCAGCAGGCGGACGTCCGGCGGGGGCTATGACGATGAGCAGTTCTTC. Translation: CASRRTSGGGYDDEQFF. V is TRBV5-8 and J is TRBJ2-1; D is possibly TRBD2 (7 bases). Germline-derived CDR1 and CDR2 are SGHTS and YDEGEE. The CDR3 sequence is 17 residues long. Trimming pared 5 bases from V and 8 bases from J, leaving 26 bases between.

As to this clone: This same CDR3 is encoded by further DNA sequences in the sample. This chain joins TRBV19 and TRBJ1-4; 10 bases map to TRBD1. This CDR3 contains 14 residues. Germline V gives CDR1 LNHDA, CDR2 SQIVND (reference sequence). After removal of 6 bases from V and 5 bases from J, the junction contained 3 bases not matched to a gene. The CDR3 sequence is CASRPDRGNEKLFF. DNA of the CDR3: TGTGCCAGTAGACCGGACAGGGGGAATGAAAAACTGTTTTTT.

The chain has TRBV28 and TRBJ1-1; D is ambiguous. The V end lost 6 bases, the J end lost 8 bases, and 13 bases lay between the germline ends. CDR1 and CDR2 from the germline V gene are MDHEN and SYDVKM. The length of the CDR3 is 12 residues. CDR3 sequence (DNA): TGTGCCAGCAGCCCCAACAAGGCCGAAGCTTTCTTT. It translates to CASSPNKAEAFF.

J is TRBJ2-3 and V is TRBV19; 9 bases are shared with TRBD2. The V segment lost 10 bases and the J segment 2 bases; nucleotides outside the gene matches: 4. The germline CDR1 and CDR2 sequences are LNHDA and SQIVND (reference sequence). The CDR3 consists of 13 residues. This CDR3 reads CATSGGLTDTQYF. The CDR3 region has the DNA TGTGCCACGAGCGGGGGGCTCACAGATACGCAGTATTTT. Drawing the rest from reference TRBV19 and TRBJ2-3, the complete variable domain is DGGITQSPKYLFRKEGQNVTLSCEQNLNHDAMYWYRQDPGQGLRLIYYSQIVNDFQKGDIAEGYSVSREKKESFPLTVTSAQKNPTAFYLCATSGGLTDTQYFGPGTRLTVL.

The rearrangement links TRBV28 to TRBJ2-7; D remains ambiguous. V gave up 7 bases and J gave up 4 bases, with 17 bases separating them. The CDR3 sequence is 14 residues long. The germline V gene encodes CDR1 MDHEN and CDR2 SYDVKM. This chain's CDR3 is CASTPQAPAYEQYF. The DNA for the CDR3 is TGTGCCAGCACCCCCCAGGCACCTGCTTACGAGCAGTACTTC.

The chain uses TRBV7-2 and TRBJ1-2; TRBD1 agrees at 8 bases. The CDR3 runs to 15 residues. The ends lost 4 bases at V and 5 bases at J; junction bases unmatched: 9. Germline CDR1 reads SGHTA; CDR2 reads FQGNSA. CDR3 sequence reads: CASSSSDRGEYGYTF. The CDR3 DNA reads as TGTGCCAGCAGCTCCTCCGACAGGGGCGAATATGGCTACACCTTC.

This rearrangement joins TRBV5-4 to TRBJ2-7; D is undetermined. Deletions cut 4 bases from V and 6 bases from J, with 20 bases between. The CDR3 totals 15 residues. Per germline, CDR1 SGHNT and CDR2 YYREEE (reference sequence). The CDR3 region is CASSNRAAFPPEQYF. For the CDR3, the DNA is TGTGCCAGCAGCAATCGGGCAGCCTTTCCGCCCGAGCAGTACTTC.

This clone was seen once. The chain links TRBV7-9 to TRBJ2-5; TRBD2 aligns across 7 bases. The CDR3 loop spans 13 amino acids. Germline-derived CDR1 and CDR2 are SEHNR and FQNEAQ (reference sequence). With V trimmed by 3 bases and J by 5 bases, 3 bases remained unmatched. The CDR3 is CASSFGGMETQYF. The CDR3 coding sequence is TGTGCCAGCAGCTTCGGGGGGATGGAGACCCAGTACTTC.

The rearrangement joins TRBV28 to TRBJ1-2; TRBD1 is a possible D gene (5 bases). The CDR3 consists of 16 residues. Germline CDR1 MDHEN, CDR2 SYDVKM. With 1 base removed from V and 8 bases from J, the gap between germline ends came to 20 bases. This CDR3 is CASSLFERVRVNGYTF. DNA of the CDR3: TGTGCCAGCAGTTTATTCGAACGAGTCAGGGTGAACGGCTACACCTTC.

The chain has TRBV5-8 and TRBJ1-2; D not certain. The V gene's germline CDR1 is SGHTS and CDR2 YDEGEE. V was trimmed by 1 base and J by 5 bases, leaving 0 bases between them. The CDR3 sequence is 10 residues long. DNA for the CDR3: TGTGCCAGCAGCTTGTATGGCTACACCTTC. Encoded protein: CASSLYGYTF.

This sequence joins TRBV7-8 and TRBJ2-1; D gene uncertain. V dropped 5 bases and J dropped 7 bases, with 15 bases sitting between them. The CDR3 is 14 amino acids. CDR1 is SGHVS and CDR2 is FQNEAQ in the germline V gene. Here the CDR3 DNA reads TGTGCCAGCAGCCCTCGTGGTAGTCCGAATGAGCAGTTCTTC. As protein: CASSPRGSPNEQFF.

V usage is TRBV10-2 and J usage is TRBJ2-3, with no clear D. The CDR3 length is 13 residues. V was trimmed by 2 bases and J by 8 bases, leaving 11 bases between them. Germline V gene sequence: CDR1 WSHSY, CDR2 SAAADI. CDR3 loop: CASSEILPGTQYF. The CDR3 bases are TGCGCCAGCAGTGAGATCCTCCCGGGTACGCAGTATTTT.

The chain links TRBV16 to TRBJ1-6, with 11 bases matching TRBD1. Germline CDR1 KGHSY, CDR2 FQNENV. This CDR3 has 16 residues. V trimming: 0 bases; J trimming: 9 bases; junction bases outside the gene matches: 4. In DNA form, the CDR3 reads TGTGCCAGCAGCCAATCAGGCGGGACAGGGGGTTCACCCCTCCACTTT. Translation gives CASSQSGGTGGSPLHF.